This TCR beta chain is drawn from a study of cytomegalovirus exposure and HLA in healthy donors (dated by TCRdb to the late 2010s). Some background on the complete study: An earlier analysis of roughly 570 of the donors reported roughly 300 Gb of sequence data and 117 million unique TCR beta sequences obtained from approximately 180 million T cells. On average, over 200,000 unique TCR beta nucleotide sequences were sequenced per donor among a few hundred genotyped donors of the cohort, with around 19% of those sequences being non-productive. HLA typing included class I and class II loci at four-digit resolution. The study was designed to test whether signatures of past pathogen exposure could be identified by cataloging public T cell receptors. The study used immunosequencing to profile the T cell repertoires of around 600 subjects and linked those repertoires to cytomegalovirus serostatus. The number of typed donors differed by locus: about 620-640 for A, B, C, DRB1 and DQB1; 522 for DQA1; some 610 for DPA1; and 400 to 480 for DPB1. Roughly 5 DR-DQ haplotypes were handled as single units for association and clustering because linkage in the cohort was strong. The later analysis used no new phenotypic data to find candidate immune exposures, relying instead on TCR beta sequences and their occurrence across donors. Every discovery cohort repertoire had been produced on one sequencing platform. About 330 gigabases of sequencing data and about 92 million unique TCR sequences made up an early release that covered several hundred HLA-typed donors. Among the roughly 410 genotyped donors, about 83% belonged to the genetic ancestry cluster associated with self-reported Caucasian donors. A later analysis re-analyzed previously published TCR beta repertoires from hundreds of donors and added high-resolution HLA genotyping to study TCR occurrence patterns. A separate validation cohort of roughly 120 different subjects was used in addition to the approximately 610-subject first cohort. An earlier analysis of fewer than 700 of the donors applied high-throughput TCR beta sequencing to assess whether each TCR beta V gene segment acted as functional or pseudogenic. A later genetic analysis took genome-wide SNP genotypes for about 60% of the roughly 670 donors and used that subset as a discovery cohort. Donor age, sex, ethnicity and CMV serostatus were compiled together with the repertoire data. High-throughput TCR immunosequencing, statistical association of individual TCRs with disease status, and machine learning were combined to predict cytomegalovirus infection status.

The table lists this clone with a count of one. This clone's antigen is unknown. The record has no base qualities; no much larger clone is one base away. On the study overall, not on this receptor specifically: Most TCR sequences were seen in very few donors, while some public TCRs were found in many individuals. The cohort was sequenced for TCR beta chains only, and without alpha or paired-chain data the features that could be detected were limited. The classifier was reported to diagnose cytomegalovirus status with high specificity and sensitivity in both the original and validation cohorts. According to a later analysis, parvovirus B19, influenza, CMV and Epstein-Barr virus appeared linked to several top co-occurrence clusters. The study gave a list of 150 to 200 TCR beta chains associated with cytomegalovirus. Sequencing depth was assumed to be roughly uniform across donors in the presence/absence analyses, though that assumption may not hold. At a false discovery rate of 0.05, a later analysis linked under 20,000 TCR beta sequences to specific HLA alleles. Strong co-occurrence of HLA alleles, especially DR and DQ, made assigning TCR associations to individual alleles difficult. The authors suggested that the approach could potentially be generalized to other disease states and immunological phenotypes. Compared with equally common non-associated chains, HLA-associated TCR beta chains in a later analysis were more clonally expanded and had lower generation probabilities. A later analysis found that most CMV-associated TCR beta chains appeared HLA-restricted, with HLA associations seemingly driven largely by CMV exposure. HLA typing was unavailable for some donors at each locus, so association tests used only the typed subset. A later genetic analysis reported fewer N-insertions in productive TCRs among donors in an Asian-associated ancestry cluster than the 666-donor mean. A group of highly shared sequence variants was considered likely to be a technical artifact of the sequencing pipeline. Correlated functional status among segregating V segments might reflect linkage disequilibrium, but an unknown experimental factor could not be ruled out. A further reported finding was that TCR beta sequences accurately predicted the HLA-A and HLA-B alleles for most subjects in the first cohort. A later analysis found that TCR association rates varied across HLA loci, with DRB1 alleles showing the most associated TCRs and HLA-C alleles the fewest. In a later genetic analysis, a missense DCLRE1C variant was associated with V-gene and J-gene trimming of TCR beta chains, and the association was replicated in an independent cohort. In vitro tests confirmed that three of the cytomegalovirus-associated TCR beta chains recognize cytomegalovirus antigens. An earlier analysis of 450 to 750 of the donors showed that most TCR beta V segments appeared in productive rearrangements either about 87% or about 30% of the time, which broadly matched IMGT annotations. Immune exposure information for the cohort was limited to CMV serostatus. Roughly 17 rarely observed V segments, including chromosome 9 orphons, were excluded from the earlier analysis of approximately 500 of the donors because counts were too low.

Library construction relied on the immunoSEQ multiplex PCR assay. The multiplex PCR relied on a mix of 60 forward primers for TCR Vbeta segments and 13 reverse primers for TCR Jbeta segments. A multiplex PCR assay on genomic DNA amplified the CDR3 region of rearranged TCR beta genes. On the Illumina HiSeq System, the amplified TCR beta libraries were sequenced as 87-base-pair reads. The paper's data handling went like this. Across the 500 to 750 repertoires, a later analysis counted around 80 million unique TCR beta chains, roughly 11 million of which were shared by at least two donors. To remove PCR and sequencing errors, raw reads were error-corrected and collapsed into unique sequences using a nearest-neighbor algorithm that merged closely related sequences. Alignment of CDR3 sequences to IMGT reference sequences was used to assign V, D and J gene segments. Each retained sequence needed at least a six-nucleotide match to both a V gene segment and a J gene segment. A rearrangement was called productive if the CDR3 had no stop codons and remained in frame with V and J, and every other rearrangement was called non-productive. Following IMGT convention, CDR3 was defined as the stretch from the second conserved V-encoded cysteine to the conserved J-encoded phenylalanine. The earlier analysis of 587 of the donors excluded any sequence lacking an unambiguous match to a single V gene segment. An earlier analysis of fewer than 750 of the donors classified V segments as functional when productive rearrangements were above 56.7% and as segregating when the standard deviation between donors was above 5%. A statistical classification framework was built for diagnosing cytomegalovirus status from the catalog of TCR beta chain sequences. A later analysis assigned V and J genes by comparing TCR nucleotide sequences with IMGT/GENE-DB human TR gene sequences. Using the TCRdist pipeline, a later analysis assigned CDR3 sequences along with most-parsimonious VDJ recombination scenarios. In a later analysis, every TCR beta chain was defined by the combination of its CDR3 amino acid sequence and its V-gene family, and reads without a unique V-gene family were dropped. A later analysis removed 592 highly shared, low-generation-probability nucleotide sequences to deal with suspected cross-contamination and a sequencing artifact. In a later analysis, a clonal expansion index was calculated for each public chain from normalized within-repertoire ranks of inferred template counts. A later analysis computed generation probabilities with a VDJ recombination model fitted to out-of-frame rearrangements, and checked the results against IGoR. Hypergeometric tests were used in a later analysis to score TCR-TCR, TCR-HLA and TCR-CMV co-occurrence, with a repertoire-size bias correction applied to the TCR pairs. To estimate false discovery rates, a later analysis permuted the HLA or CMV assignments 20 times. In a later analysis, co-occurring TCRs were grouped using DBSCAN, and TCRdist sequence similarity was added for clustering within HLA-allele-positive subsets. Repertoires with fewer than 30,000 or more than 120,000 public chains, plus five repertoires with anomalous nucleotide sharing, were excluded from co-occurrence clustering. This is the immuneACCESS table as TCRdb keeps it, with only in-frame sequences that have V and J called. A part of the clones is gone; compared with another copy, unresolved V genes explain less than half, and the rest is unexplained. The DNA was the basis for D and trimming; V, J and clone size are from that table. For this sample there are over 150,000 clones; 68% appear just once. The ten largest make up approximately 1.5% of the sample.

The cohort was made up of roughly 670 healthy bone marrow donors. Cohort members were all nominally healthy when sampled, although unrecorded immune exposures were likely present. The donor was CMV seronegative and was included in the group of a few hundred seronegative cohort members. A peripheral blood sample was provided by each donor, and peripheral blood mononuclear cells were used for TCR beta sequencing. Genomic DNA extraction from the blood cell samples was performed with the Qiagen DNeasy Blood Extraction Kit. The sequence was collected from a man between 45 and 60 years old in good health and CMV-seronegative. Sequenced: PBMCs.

CDR3 region: CASSDRGGSYNSPLHF. The nucleotide sequence reads TGTGCCAGTAGTGACAGGGGCGGCTCCTATAATTCACCCCTCCACTTT. Recombination linked TRBV19 to TRBJ1-6; TRBD1 fits 8 bases in the junction. From a lookup of the germline V gene (reference sequence), CDR1 and CDR2 are LNHDA and SQIVND. Trimming accounts for 5 bases at V and 0 bases at J, while the number of junction bases matched to no gene is 3. Including cysteine and phenylalanine, the CDR3 has 16 amino acids. Only CDR3 DNA remains: 48 bases, in frame from the first base.